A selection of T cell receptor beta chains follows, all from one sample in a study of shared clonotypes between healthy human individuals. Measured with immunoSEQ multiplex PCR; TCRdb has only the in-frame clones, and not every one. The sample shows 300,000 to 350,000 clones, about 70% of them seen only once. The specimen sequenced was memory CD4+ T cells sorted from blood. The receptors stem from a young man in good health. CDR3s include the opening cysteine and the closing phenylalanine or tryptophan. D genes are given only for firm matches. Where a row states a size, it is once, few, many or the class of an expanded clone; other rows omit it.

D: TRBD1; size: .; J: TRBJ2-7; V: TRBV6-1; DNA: TGTGCCAGCAGGCTAGGACAGGGGTTCGAGCAGTACTTC; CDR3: CASRLGQGFEQYF
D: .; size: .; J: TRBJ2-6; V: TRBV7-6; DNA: TGTGCCAGCAGCTTAGGATCAGGGTCCTCTGGGGCCAACGTCCTGACTTTC; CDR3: CASSLGSGSSGANVLTF
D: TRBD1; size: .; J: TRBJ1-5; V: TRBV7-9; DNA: TGTGCCAGCAGCGCAGGGGGGTTTGGTCAGCCCCAGCATTTT; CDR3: CASSAGGFGQPQHF
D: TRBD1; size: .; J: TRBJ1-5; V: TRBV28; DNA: TGTGCCAGCGGAACCCCGGGACAGGGGGGTCAGCCCCAGCATTTT; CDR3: CASGTPGQGGQPQHF
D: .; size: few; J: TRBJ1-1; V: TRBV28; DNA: TGTGCCAGCACCCCCGCGGGACCTTGGGGGAACACTGAAGCTTTCTTT; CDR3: CASTPAGPWGNTEAFF
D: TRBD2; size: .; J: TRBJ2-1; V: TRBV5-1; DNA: TGCGCCAGCAGCTTGGTGGGGACTAGCGGGTCCGATGAGCAGTTCTTC; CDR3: CASSLVGTSGSDEQFF
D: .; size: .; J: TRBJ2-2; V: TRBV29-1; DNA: TGCAGCGTCGATACCGGGTGGAACACCGGGGAGCTGTTTTTT; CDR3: CSVDTGWNTGELFF
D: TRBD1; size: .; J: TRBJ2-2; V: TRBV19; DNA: TGTGCCAGTAGGACCTACAGGGGGGACACCGGGGAGCTGTTTTTT; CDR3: CASRTYRGDTGELFF
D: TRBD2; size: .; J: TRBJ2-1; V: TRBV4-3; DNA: TGCGCCAGCAGCCAAGGACTAGCGGGAGGGTACAATGAGCAGTTCTTC; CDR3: CASSQGLAGGYNEQFF
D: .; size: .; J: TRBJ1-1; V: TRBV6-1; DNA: TGTGCCAGCAGTTATGAGGGAGGTAATACTGAAGCTTTCTTT; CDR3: CASSYEGGNTEAFF
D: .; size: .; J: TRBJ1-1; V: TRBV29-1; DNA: TGCAGCGTTGTTCCGTCAGGGGCTTACGGGCAGTATGCTTTCTTT; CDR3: CSVVPSGAYGQYAFF
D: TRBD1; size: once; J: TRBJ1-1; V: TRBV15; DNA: TGTGCCACCAGCAGAGACAGGGGGTTGGCTGAAGCTTTCTTT; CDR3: CATSRDRGLAEAFF
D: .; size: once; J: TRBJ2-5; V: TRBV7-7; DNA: TGTGCCAGCAGCTTAGAGTATGGGACCCAGTACTTC; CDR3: CASSLEYGTQYF
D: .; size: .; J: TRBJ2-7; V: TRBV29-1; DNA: TGCAGCGTGGGACGAGAGTCCTACGAGCAGTACTTC; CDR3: CSVGRESYEQYF
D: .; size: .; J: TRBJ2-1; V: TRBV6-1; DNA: TGTGCCAGCAGTGAAGCAAGCGGGTCCAATGAGCAGTTCTTC; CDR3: CASSEASGSNEQFF
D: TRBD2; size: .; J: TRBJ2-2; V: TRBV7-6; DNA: TGTGCCAGCAGCCGCGGACTAGCGGGTAACACCGGGGAGCTGTTTTTT; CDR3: CASSRGLAGNTGELFF
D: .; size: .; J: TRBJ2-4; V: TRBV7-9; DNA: TGTGCCAGCAGCGCCGGCGGGGCACTAGCCAAAAACATTCAGTACTTC; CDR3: CASSAGGALAKNIQYF
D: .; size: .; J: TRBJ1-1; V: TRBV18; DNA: TGTGCCAGCTCACCGGAGATTAGGTGGACTGAAGCTTTCTTT; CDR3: CASSPEIRWTEAFF
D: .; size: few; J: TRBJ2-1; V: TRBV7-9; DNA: TGTGCCAGCAGCTTCCCTTGGCCCCCCCTCACCGAGCAGTTCTTC; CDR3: CASSFPWPPLTEQFF
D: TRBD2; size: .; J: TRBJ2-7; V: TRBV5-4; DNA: TGTGCCAGCAGCTTATGGGCTAGCGGGACTTACGAGCAGTACTTC; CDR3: CASSLWASGTYEQYF